This T cell receptor beta chain was recorded in a study of technical replicates of blood from several donors. Profiling relied on immunoSEQ multiplex PCR, and the TCRdb table lists in-frame clones only, not all of them. In the table there are about 93,000 clones, roughly 96% of which are singletons. V dropped 2 bases and J dropped 12 bases, with 11 bases sitting between them. CDR1 and CDR2 (germline): MNHNS, SASEGT. The CDR3 runs 11 residues. This clonotype was sampled from a human donor in good health. This chain connects TRBV6-1 to TRBJ2-7, with unresolved D. The sample comprised T cells isolated from PBMCs. The DNA of the CDR3 is TGTGCCAGCAGTGAATTTTGGCTGTCGTACTTC. Translating gives CASSEFWLSYF.